This T cell receptor (beta chain) was recovered during a study of T cell responses to AZD1222 COVID-19 vaccine. Broader study findings: Samples come after the peak T cell response, not at day 14. Spike was spanned by vaccine-associated CD4 TCRs, which were dominant at 160-218 and 743-854. Baseline serology detected seropositivity in only six AZD1222 recipients.

Sequenced by immunoSEQ multiplex PCR; TCRdb stores in-frame clones only, minus some. The table has roughly 190,000 clones, approximately 91% seen once. The CDR3 spans 17 residues. Germline lookup yields CDR1 MNHEY and CDR2 SMNVEV (reference sequence). The ends lost 3 bases at V and 0 bases at J; junction bases unmatched: 6. Details on this clone: Its target is not known.

Second doses that came at about 4 or about 12 weeks were put together. The chain has TRBV27 and TRBJ2-2; the match to TRBD2 covers 8 bases. The sequences come from peripheral blood, collected 28 days after the second AZD1222 dose. This TCR came from an adult who received the AZD1222 COVID-19 vaccine. In DNA, the CDR3 is TGTGCCAGCAGTTTTCGGGGCGGGAGGACGAACACCGGGGAGCTGTTTTTT. Translation: CASSFRGGRTNTGELFF.